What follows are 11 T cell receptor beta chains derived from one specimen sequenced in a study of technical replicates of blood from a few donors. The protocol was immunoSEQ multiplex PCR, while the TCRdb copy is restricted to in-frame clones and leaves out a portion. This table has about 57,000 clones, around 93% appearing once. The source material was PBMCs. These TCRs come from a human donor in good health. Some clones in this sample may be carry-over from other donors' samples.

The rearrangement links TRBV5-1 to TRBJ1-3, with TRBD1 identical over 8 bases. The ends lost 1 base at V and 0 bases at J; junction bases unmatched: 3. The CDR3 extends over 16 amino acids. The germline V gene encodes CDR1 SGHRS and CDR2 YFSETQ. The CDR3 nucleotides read TGCGCCAGCAGCTTGCAGGGGGCCTTCTCTGGAAACACCATATATTTT. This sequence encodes CASSLQGAFSGNTIYF.

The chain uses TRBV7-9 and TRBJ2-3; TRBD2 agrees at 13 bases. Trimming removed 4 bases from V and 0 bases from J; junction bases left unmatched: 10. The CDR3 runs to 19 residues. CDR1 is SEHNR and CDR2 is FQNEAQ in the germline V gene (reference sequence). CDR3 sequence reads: CASSSSGTSGVSSTDTQYF. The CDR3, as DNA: TGTGCCAGCAGCTCGTCAGGGACTAGCGGGGTATCTAGCACAGATACGCAGTATTTT.

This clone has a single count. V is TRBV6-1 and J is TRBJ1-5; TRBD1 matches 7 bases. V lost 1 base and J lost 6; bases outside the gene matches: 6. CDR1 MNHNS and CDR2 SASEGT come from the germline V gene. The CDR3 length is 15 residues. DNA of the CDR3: TGTGCCAGCAGTGAAGGGGGTCCAGGGGGTCAGCCCCAGCATTTT. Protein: CASSEGGPGGQPQHF.

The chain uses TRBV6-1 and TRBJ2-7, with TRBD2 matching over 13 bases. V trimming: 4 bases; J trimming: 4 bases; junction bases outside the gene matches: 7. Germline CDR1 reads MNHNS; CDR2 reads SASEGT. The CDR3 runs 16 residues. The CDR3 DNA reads TGTGCCAGCAGTGTAACACTAGCGGGAGGGCCGTACGAGCAGTACTTC. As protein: CASSVTLAGGPYEQYF.

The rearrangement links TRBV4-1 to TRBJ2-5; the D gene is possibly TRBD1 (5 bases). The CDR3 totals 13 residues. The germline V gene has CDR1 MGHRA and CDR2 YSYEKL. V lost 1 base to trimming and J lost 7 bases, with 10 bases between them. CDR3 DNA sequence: TGCGCCAGCAGCCAAGGGCCCCAGGGGACCCAGTACTTC. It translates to CASSQGPQGTQYF.

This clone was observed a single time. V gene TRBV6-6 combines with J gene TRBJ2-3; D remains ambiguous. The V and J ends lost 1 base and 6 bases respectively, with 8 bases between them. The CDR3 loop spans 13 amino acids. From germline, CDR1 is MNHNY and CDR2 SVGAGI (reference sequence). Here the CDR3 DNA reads TGTGCCAGCAGTTACTTGGCCGGGGATACGCAGTATTTT. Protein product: CASSYLAGDTQYF.

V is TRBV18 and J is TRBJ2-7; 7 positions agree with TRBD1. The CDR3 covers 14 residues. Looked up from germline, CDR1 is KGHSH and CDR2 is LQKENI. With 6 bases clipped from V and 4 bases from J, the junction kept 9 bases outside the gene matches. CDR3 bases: TGTGCCAGCTCTTCACAGGGGAGAGGATACGAGCAGTACTTC. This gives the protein CASSSQGRGYEQYF.

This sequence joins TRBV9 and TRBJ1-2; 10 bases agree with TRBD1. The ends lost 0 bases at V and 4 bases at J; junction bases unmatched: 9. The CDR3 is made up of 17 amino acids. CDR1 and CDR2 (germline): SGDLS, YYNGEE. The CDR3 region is CASSVELRGDRGYGYTF. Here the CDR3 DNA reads TGTGCCAGCAGCGTAGAATTACGAGGGGACAGGGGCTATGGCTACACCTTC. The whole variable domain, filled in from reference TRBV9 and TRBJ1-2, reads DSGVTQTPKHLITATGQRVTLRCSPRSGDLSVYWYQQSLDQGLQFLIQYYNGEERAKGNILERFSAQQFPDLHSELNLSSLELGDSALYFCASSVELRGDRGYGYTFGSGTRLTVV.

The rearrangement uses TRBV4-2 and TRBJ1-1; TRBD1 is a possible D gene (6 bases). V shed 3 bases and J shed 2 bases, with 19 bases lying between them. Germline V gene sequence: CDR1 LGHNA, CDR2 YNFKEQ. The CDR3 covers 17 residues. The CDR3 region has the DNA TGTGCCAGCAGCCAGGCCAGTGGGGGCAGGGTAAACACTGAAGCTTTCTTT. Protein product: CASSQASGGRVNTEAFF.

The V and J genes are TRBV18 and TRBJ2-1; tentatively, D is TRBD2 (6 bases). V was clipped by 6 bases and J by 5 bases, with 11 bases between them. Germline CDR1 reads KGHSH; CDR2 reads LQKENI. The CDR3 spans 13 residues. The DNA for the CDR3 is TGTGCCAGCTCGTTCGGGAGCGACAATGAGCAGTTCTTC. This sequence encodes CASSFGSDNEQFF.

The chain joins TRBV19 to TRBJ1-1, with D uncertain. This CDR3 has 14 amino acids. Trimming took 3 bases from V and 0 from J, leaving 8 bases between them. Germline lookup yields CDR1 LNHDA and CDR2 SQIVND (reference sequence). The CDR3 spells CASSMRQMNTEAFF. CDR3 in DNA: TGTGCCAGTAGTATGAGACAAATGAACACTGAAGCTTTCTTT.